These 23 T cell receptor beta chains came from one sample sequenced in a study of cytomegalovirus exposure and HLA in healthy donors. In the PCR, 60 Vbeta and 13 Jbeta primers were used. Measured with immunoSEQ multiplex PCR; TCRdb has only the in-frame clones, and not every one. The table records roughly 130,000 clones, about three quarters of them present only once. Sequences were obtained from PBMCs. The receptors stem from a male donor in good health and CMV-seropositive.

The chain has TRBV5-1 and TRBJ1-1, with a tentative D call TRBD1 (5 bases). Trimming removed 0 bases at V and 1 base at J, with 13 bases between. Per the germline V gene, CDR1 is SGHRS and CDR2 is YFSETQ. CDR3 length: 16 residues. CDR3 protein: CASSLGGGRGNTEAFF. In DNA, the CDR3 is TGCGCCAGCAGCTTGGGGGGGGGACGAGGGAACACTGAAGCTTTCTTT.

The chain joins TRBV4-3 to TRBJ2-7; D is possibly TRBD2 (8 bases). Trimming shortened V by 4 bases and J by 2 bases, and 18 bases separated the two germline ends. Germline-derived CDR1 and CDR2 are LGHNA and YSLEER. This CDR3 spans 16 amino acids. DNA for the CDR3: TGCGCCAGCAGCCCAGGGGGTAGCGGGACCCCCTACGAGCAGTACTTC. Translation gives CASSPGGSGTPYEQYF.

The J gene is TRBJ2-1, the V gene TRBV11-2; D gene uncertain. The CDR3 consists of 13 residues. V dropped 4 bases and J dropped 8 bases, with 12 bases sitting between them. Germline V gene sequence: CDR1 SGHAT, CDR2 FQNNGV. The CDR3 DNA follows: TGTGCCAGCAGCTGGAGAGATGTCGATGAGCAGTTCTTC. It is translated as CASSWRDVDEQFF.

The V gene is TRBV29-1, the J gene TRBJ1-2; D is perhaps TRBD1 (5 bases). Germline lookup yields CDR1 SQVTM and CDR2 ANQGSEA. The CDR3 runs to 13 residues. V was cut by 7 bases and J by 10 bases, with 22 bases left in between. CDR3 nucleotide sequence: TGCAGCGGGGTGGACAATCGTTTTAACGTCTACACCTTC. Translated: CSGVDNRFNVYTF.

This clone is a singleton in its sample. The chain combines TRBV6-5 with TRBJ2-7, with 11 nucleotides matching TRBD1. V shed 0 bases and J 3 bases; nucleotides not matched to a gene: 1. The CDR3 has 15 amino acids. Per germline, CDR1 MNHEY and CDR2 SVGAGI. The CDR3 nucleotides are TGTGCCAGCAGTTACTCCGGGACAGGGGGCTACGAGCAGTACTTC. This gives the protein CASSYSGTGGYEQYF.

V usage is TRBV5-6 and J usage is TRBJ2-1, with D maybe TRBD1 (8 bases). Germline V CDR1 and CDR2: SGHDT, YYEEEE. CDR3 length: 15 amino acids. V was pared by 2 bases and J by 10 bases, with 19 bases between. CDR3 protein: CASSFTFTGGGEQFF. CDR3 sequence (DNA): TGTGCCAGCAGCTTTACCTTCACAGGGGGGGGCGAGCAGTTCTTC. The whole variable domain, remainder taken from reference TRBV5-6 and TRBJ2-1, is DAGVTQSPTHLIKTRGQQVTLRCSPKSGHDTVSWYQQALGQGPQFIFQYYEEEERQRGNFPDRFSGHQFPNYSSELNVNALLLGDSALYLCASSFTFTGGGEQFFGPGTRLTVL.

This clone was counted only a few times. The chain links TRBV5-1 to TRBJ1-4; 8 bases match TRBD1. This CDR3 has 15 amino acids. CDR1 is SGHRS and CDR2 is YFSETQ in the germline V gene. With 0 bases clipped from V and 11 bases from J, the junction kept 9 bases outside the gene matches. This CDR3 reads CASSLGDRLLGKLFF. The CDR3 coding sequence is TGCGCCAGCAGCTTGGGGGACAGGCTTCTCGGGAAACTGTTTTTT.

The DNA of the CDR3 is TGTGCCAGCAGCGCTGACAGGGGGCGTTGGACTGAAGCTTTCTTT. This encodes CASSADRGRWTEAFF. The chain joins TRBV9 to TRBJ1-1, with TRBD1 matching over 10 bases. Losses at the gene ends were 3 bases for V and 5 bases for J; bases not matched to a gene: 7. This CDR3 comprises 15 residues. CDR1 and CDR2 (germline): SGDLS, YYNGEE.

The rearrangement links TRBV7-6 to TRBJ1-2, with D possibly TRBD1 on 5 matching bases. Looked up from germline, CDR1 is SGHVS and CDR2 is FNYEAQ. The CDR3 spans 16 residues. V was shortened by 2 bases and J by 2 bases, with 15 bases between the two germline ends. Here the CDR3 DNA reads TGTGCCAGCAGCTTATATATCCAGGGAAGCAACTATGGCTACACCTTC. Translating gives CASSLYIQGSNYGYTF.

This chain joins TRBV27 and TRBJ2-1; 10 nucleotides line up with TRBD2. CDR1 and CDR2 (germline): MNHEY, SMNVEV (reference sequence). J lost 3 bases, V lost 5 bases, and 4 bases had no gene match. This CDR3 spans 15 amino acids. DNA for the CDR3: TGTGCCAGCAGTCTCGGACTAGCGGACTACAATGAGCAGTTCTTC. This codes for CASSLGLADYNEQFF.

The chain employs TRBV28 and TRBJ2-5, with TRBD2 identical over 16 bases. CDR1 is MDHEN and CDR2 is SYDVKM in the germline V gene. The CDR3 consists of 18 residues. The J segment lost 6 bases and the V segment lost 3 bases, leaving 10 bases of the junction unmatched. The CDR3 DNA reads TGTGCCAGCAGTTTGCCGGGACTAGCGGGAGGGCGGAAACAGACCCAGTACTTC. Translated: CASSLPGLAGGRKQTQYF.

This clone was counted a few times. This sequence joins TRBV7-9 and TRBJ1-6; D unresolved. V lost 2 bases and J 10 bases, leaving 12 bases between the germline ends. The germline V gene encodes CDR1 SEHNR and CDR2 FQNEAQ (reference sequence). The CDR3 is 14 amino acids. The CDR3 region is CASSLNQDSSPLHF. In DNA form, the CDR3 reads TGTGCCAGCAGCTTAAATCAGGACTCCTCACCCCTCCACTTT.

The chain carries TRBV7-6 and TRBJ2-5; 7 bases are a match to TRBD2. Germline lookup yields CDR1 SGHVS and CDR2 FNYEAQ. After removal of 5 bases from V and 10 bases from J, the junction contained 10 bases not matched to a gene. The CDR3 covers 13 residues. CDR3 protein: CASSLVARDYQYF. CDR3 DNA sequence: TGTGCCAGCAGCCTTGTAGCCCGGGACTACCAGTACTTC.

The rearrangement uses TRBV19 and TRBJ2-7; TRBD1 aligns across 10 bases. This CDR3 has 15 residues. Trimming cost V 5 bases and J 4 bases; bases outside gene matches: 8. CDR1 is LNHDA, CDR2 SQIVND, per germline (reference sequence). Here the CDR3 DNA reads TGTGCCAGTAGTTTTCCGGGACAGGGGTTATACGAGCAGTACTTC. It is translated as CASSFPGQGLYEQYF.

The count of this clone is one. This rearrangement joins TRBV7-9 to TRBJ1-1, with D unresolved. Per the germline V gene, CDR1 is SEHNR and CDR2 is FQNEAQ (reference sequence). V dropped 4 bases and J dropped 0 bases, with 6 bases sitting between them. CDR3 length: 13 amino acids. This CDR3 is CASSSAVNTEAFF. CDR3 nucleotides: TGTGCCAGCAGCTCCGCGGTGAACACTGAAGCTTTCTTT.

V is TRBV6-6 and J is TRBJ1-6; perhaps TRBD1 as D (5 bases). The V gene's germline CDR1 is MNHNY and CDR2 SVGAGI (reference sequence). The CDR3 loop spans 16 amino acids. With 0 bases removed from V and 5 bases from J, the gap between germline ends came to 11 bases. The CDR3 DNA sequence: TGTGCCAGCAGTTACTCAGTAGGGGCCAATAATTCACCCCTCCACTTT. Protein sequence: CASSYSVGANNSPLHF.

The J gene is TRBJ2-5, the V gene TRBV11-2; 12 bases are a match to TRBD2. CDR1 SGHAT and CDR2 FQNNGV come from the germline V gene. V dropped 7 bases and J dropped 5; count of bases not matched to a gene: 5. The CDR3 extends over 14 amino acids. The CDR3 protein is CASNLAGGAETQYF. CDR3 nucleotides: TGTGCCAGCAACCTAGCGGGGGGGGCGGAGACCCAGTACTTC.

On this clone itself: Mismatch with germline at one junction end may stem from a read error. The gene calls are TRBV7-9 and TRBJ2-1; 7 bases agree with TRBD2. CDR1 is SEHNR and CDR2 is FQNEAQ in the germline V gene (reference sequence). This CDR3 spans 16 amino acids. CDR3 region: CSSSSRRGSGANEQFF. The CDR3 DNA follows: TGTTCCAGCAGCTCCCGCCGGGGGAGCGGGGCCAATGAGCAGTTCTTC.

This clone was recorded once. A junction boundary mismatches the germline segment, possibly from a read error. J is TRBJ2-7 and V is TRBV6-5, with 7 bases aligning to TRBD2. This CDR3 comprises 15 residues. Looked up from germline, CDR1 is MNHEY and CDR2 is SVGAGI. The CDR3 protein is CASTYIWGGTYGQYF. The CDR3 nucleotides are TGTGCCAGCACCTACATCTGGGGGGGGACCTACGGGCAGTACTTC.

Worth noting for this clone: This sample includes further DNA sequences coding for the same CDR3. J is TRBJ2-7 and V is TRBV4-1; 13 bases match TRBD2. J gave up 2 bases and V 3 bases, and 1 base lay outside the gene matches. Germline lookup yields CDR1 MGHRA and CDR2 YSYEKL. CDR3 length equals 15 residues. The CDR3: CASSQGTSGAYEQYF. As DNA, the CDR3 is TGCGCCAGCAGCCAGGGGACTAGCGGGGCCTACGAGCAGTACTTC.

This chain connects TRBV4-1 to TRBJ1-3; no definite D call. The germline V and J ends were trimmed by 0 bases and 3 bases, with 9 bases remaining between them. Germline CDR1 reads MGHRA; CDR2 reads YSYEKL. The CDR3 has 15 residues. The CDR3 DNA is TGCGCCAGCAGCCAAGAATGGAGGAATGGAAACACCATATATTTT. This sequence encodes CASSQEWRNGNTIYF.

Details on this clone: The junction shows a germline mismatch at one end, possibly a read error. V is TRBV11-2 and J is TRBJ1-1; 9 bases agree with TRBD1. The CDR3 sequence is 15 residues long. Germline CDR1 reads SGHAT; CDR2 reads FQNNGV. CDR3 region: CARSLHGQGFAEAFF. The CDR3 DNA sequence: TGTGCCAGGAGCTTGCACGGACAGGGGTTCGCTGAAGCTTTCTTT.

The rearrangement joins TRBV9 to TRBJ1-1, with D perhaps matching TRBD1 (6 bases). CDR3 size: 15 residues. CDR1 and CDR2 (germline): SGDLS, YYNGEE. V was pared by 3 bases and J by 0 bases, with 12 bases between. CDR3 nucleotides: TGTGCCAGCAGCGACCCACAGGGAGTGAACACTGAAGCTTTCTTT. Translation gives CASSDPQGVNTEAFF. Supplemented by reference TRBV9 and TRBJ1-1, the full variable domain reads DSGVTQTPKHLITATGQRVTLRCSPRSGDLSVYWYQQSLDQGLQFLIQYYNGEERAKGNILERFSAQQFPDLHSELNLSSLELGDSALYFCASSDPQGVNTEAFFGQGTRLTVV.